The present entry profiles one T cell receptor (beta chain) with its context. Its cognate antigen is unknown. The sample belongs to a study of T cell responses to AZD1222 COVID-19 vaccine. Study observations and caveats: Scientists sampled the repertoires only once the peak T cell response had passed. Only six people who got AZD1222 tested seropositive at baseline.

The repertoire was sequenced with immunoSEQ multiplex PCR; TCRdb's copy has only in-frame clones and lacks some. The sample holds tens of thousands of clones, approximately 90% seen once. The germline V gene encodes CDR1 SGHKS and CDR2 YYEKEE (reference sequence). V gave up 3 bases and J gave up 9 bases, with 16 bases separating them. This CDR3 spans 14 amino acids. Researchers grouped second doses given at about 4 or about 12 weeks into one pool. The sample in question was peripheral blood, obtained 28 days after the second AZD1222 dose. The clonotype originates from an adult who received the AZD1222 COVID-19 vaccine. The chain links TRBV5-5 to TRBJ1-5, with D hard to call. The CDR3 protein is CASSSTLTGGPQHF. DNA for the CDR3: TGTGCCAGCAGCTCCACCCTGACCGGCGGGCCCCAGCATTTT.